The table lists the clone carrying this T cell receptor beta chain with a few counts. TCRdb recomputed calls from the RACE reads with MiXCR, one row per CDR3 protein. The sample records about 77,000 distinct CDR3 sequences, 8.5% to 9.5% being singletons. The data derive from a study of human T cells and chemical hapten exposure. Per germline, CDR1 SEHNR and CDR2 FQNEAQ (reference sequence). The CDR3 runs to 13 residues. V was clipped by 3 bases and J by 4 bases, with 7 bases between them. Time point noted: healthy volunteer bleed at 6 weeks. Unfractionated whole blood was the source of the extracted total RNA.

The sequencing input was whole blood. The sequence came from a female donor in good health. Some clones in this sample may be carry-over from other donors' samples. The J gene is TRBJ1-3, the V gene TRBV7-9, with a possible D match to TRBD1 (6 bases). The CDR3 loop reads CASSFGQGNTIYF. CDR3 nucleotides: TGTGCCAGCAGCTTTGGACAGGGAAACACCATATATTTT.